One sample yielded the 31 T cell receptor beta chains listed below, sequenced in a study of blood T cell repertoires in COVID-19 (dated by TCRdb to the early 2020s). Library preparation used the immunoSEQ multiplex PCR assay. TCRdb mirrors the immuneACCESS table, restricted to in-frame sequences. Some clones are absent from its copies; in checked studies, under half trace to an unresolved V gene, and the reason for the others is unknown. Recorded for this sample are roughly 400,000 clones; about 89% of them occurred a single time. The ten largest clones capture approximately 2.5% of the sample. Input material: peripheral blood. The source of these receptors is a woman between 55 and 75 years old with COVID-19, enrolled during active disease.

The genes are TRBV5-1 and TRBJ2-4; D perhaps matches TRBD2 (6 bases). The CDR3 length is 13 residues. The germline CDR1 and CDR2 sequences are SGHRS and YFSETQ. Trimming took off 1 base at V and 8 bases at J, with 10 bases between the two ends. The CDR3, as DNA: TGCGCCAGCAGCTTGACGGGGGAGGACATTCAGTACTTC. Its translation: CASSLTGEDIQYF.

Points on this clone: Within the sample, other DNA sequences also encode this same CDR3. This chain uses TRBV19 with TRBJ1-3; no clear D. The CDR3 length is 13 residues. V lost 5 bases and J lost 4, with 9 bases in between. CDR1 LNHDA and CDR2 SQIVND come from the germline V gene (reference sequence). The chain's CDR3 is CASSRGSGNTIYF. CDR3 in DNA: TGTGCCAGTAGTCGAGGCTCCGGAAACACCATATATTTT.

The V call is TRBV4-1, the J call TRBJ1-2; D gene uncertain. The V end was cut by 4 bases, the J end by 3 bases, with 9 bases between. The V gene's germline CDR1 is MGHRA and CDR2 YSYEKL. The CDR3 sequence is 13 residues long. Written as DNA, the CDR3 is TGCGCCAGCAGCCGAACCCGGGACTATGGCTACACCTTC. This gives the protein CASSRTRDYGYTF.

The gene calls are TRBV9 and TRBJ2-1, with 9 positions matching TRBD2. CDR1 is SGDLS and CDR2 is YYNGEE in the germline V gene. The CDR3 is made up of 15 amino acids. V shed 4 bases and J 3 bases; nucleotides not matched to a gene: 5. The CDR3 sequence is CASSPLAGSYNEQFF. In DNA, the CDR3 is TGTGCCAGCAGCCCTCTAGCGGGGAGCTACAATGAGCAGTTCTTC.

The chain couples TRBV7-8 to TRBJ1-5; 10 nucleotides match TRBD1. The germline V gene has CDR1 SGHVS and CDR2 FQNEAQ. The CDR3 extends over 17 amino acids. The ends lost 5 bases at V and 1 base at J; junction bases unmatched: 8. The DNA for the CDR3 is TGTGCCAGCAGCCCCGGGGACAGGGGATTGAGCAATCAGCCCCAGCATTTT. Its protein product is CASSPGDRGLSNQPQHF.

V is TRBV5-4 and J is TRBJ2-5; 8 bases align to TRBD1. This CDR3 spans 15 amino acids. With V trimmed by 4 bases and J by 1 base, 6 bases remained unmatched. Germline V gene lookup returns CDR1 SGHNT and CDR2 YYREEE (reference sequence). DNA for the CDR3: TGTGCCAGCAGCCGAATCGGACAGGGCCAAGAGACCCAGTACTTC. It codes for CASSRIGQGQETQYF.

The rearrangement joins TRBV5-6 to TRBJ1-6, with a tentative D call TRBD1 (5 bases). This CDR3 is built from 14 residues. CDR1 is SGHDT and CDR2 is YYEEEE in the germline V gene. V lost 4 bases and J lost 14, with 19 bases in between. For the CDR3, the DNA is TGTGCCAGCAGCCCGCGGGACGGACTGCGGGCCCTCCACTTT. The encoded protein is CASSPRDGLRALHF.

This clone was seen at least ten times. The CDR3 bases are TGCGCCAGCAGCCAAGATCTGGGACAGACATATAGCAATCAGCCCCAGCATTTT. Translated: CASSQDLGQTYSNQPQHF. The genes are TRBV4-1 and TRBJ1-5; 7 bases map to TRBD1. After removal of 0 bases from V and 0 bases from J, the junction contained 8 bases not matched to a gene. Germline values: CDR1 MGHRA, CDR2 YSYEKL. This CDR3 has 18 amino acids.

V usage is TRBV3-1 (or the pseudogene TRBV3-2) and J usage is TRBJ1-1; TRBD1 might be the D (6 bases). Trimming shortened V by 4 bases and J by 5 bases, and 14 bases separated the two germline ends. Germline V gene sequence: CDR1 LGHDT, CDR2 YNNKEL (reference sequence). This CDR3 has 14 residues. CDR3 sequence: CASSLGGGGTEAFF. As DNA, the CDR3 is TGTGCCAGCAGCCTTGGAGGGGGGGGGACTGAAGCTTTCTTT.

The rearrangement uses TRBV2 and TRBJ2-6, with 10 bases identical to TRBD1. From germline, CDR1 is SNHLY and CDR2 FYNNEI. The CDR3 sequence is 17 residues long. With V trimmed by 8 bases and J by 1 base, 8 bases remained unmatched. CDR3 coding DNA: TGTGCCAGCTCCCAGGGACAGGGGATATCTGGGGCCAACGTCCTGACTTTC. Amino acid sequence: CASSQGQGISGANVLTF.

This CDR3 is CASSLRTPDTQYF. For the CDR3, the DNA is TGTGCCAGCAGTCTCCGGACACCAGATACGCAGTATTTT. The rearrangement uses TRBV28 and TRBJ2-3; tentatively, D is TRBD1 (5 bases). The CDR3 is 13 amino acids. Trimming stripped 5 bases from V and 4 bases from J, with 10 bases between. Germline CDR1 MDHEN, CDR2 SYDVKM.

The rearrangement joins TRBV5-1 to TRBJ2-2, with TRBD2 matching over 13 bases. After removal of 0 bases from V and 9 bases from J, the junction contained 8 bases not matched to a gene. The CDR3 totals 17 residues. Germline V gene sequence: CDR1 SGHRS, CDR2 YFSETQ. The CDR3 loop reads CASSLGLAGGLHRELFF. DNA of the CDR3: TGCGCCAGCAGCTTGGGACTAGCGGGGGGTCTGCACCGGGAGCTGTTTTTT.

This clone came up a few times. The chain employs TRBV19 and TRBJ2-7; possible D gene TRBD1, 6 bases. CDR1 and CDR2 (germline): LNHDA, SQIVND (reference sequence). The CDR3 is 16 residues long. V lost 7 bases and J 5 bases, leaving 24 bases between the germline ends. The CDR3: CASKDQGPYGVDEQYF. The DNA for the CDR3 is TGTGCCAGTAAAGATCAGGGGCCTTATGGGGTGGACGAGCAGTACTTC. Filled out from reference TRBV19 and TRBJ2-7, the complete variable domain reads DGGITQSPKYLFRKEGQNVTLSCEQNLNHDAMYWYRQDPGQGLRLIYYSQIVNDFQKGDIAEGYSVSREKKESFPLTVTSAQKNPTAFYLCASKDQGPYGVDEQYFGPGTRLTVT.

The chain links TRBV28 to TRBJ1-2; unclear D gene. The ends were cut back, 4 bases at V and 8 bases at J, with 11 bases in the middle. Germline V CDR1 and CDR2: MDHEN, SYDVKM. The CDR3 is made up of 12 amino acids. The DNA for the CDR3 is TGTGCCAGCAGTTCTGGGCGTTTAGGCTACACCTTC. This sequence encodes CASSSGRLGYTF.

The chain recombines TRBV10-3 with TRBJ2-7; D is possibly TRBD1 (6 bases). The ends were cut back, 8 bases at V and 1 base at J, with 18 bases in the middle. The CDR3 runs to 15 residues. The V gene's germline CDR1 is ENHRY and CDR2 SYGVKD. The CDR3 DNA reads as TGTGCCATCGGGGCCAACGGGACACTGTCCTACGAGCAGTACTTC. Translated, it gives CAIGANGTLSYEQYF.

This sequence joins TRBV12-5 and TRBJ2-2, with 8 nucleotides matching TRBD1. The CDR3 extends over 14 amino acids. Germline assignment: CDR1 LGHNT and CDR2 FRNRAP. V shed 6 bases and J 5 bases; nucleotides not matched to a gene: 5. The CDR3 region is CASGPGGDTGELFF. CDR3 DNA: TGTGCTAGTGGCCCAGGGGGCGATACCGGGGAGCTGTTTTTT.

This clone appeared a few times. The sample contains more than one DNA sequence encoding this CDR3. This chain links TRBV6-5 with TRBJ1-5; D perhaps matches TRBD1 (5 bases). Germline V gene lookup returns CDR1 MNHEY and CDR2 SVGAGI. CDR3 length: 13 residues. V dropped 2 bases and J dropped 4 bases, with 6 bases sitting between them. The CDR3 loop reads CASSYGGNQPQHF. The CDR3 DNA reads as TGTGCCAGCAGTTACGGGGGGAATCAGCCCCAGCATTTT.

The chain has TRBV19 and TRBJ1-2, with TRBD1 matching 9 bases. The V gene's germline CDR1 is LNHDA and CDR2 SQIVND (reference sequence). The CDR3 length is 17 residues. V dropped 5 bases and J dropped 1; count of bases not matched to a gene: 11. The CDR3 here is CASSAQGAIIINYGYTF. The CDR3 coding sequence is TGTGCCAGTAGTGCACAGGGGGCAATCATTATTAACTATGGCTACACCTTC.

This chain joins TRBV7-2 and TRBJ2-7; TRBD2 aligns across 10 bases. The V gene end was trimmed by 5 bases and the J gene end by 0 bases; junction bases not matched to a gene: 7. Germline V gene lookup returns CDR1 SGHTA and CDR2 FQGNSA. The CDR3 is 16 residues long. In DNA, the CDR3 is TGTGCCAGCAGCAAAGGGACTAGCGTAAGCTCCTACGAGCAGTACTTC. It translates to CASSKGTSVSSYEQYF. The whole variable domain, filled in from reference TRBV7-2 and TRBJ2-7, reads GAGVSQSPSNKVTEKGKDVELRCDPISGHTALYWYRQSLGQGLEFLIYFQGNSAPDKSGLPSDRFSAERTGGSVSTLTIQRTQQEDSAVYLCASSKGTSVSSYEQYFGPGTRLTVT.

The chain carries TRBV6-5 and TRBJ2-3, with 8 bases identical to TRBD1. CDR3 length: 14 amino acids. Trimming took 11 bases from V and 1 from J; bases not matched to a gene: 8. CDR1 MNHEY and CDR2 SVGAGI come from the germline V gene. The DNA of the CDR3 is TGTGCCTCATCCTCAGGGGGCGGCACAGATACGCAGTATTTT. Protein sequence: CASSSGGGTDTQYF.

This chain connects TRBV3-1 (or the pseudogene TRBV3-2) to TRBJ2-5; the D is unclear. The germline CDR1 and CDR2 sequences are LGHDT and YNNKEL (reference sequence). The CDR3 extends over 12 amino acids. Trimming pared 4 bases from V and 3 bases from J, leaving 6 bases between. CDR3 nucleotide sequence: TGTGCCAGCAGCCTTCAGGAAGAGACCCAGTACTTC. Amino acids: CASSLQEETQYF.

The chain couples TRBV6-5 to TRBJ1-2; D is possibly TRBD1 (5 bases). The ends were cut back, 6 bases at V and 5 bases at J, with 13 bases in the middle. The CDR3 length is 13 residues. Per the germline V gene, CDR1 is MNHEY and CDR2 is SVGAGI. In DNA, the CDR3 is TGTGCCAGCAGCTCGATAGGGGCTTATGGCTACACCTTC. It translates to CASSSIGAYGYTF.

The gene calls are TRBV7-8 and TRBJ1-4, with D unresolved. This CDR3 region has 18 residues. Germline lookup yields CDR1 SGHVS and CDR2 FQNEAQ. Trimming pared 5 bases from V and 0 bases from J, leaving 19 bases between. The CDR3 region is CASSPLYLELSTNEKLFF. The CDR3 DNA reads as TGTGCCAGCAGCCCATTATATTTAGAGCTCTCAACTAATGAAAAACTGTTTTTT.

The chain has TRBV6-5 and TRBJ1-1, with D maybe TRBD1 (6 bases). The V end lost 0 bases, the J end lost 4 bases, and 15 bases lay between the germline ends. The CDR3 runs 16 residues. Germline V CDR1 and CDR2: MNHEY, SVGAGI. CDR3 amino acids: CASSYSTGGAGTEAFF. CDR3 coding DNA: TGTGCCAGCAGTTACTCAACGGGGGGCGCCGGCACTGAAGCTTTCTTT.

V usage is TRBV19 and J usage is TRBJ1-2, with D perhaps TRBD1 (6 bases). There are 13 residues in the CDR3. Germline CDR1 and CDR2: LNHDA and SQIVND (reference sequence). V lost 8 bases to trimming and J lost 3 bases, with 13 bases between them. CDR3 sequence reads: CASRTGPHYGYTF. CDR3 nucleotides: TGTGCCAGTCGAACAGGGCCGCACTATGGCTACACCTTC.

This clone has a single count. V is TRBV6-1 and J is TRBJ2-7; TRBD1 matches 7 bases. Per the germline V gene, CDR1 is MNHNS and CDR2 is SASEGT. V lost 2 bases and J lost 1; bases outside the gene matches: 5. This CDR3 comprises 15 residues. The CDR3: CASSEPGQVSYEQYF. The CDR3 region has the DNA TGTGCCAGCAGTGAACCCGGACAGGTATCCTACGAGCAGTACTTC.

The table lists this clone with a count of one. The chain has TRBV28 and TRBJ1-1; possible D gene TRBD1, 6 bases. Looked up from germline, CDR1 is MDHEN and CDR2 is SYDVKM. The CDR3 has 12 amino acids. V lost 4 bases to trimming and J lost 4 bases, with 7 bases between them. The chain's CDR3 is CASSSGVTEAFF. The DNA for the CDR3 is TGTGCCAGCAGTTCAGGGGTCACTGAAGCTTTCTTT.

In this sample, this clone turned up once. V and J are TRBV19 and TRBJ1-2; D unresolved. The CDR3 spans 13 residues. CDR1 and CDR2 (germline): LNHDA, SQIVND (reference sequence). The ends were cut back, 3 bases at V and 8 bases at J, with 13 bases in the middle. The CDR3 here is CASSMEGLEGYTF. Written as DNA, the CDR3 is TGTGCCAGTAGTATGGAGGGCTTGGAGGGCTACACCTTC.

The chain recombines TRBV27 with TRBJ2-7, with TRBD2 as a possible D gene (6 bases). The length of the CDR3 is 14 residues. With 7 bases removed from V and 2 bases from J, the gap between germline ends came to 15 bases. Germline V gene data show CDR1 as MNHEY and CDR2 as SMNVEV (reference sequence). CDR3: CASIRGGVPYEQYF. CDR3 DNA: TGTGCCAGCATTAGAGGCGGGGTCCCCTACGAGCAGTACTTC.

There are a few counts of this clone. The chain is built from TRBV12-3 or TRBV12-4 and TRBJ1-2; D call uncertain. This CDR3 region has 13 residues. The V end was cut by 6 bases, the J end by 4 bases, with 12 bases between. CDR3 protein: CASSGGHAYGYTF. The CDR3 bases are TGTGCCAGCAGCGGCGGCCACGCCTATGGCTACACCTTC.

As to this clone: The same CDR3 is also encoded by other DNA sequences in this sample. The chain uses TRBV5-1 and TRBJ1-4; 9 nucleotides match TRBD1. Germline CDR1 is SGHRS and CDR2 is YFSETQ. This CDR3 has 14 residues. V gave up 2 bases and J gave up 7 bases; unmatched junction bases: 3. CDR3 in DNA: TGCGCCAGCAGCTTACAGGGGGCTGGTGAAAAACTGTTTTTT. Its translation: CASSLQGAGEKLFF.